This T cell receptor beta chain was documented in a study of CD8 T cells in ankylosing spondylitis (dated by TCRdb to 2016 to 2017). Background on the whole study: The study profiled T cell receptor beta repertoires in healthy donors and ankylosing spondylitis patients to find disease-linked TCR variants. The full study cohort comprised around 23 ankylosing spondylitis patients and roughly 110 healthy donors. Peripheral blood was sampled, and synovial fluid was additionally collected from ankylosing spondylitis patients. What the study reported, not specific to this receptor: In peripheral blood, the disease-linked clones were found at relatively low frequencies and had a CD8+ phenotype. A TCR beta motif of fewer than 10 highly homologous amino acid variants appeared characteristic of blood from ankylosing spondylitis patients. Some motif variants had previously been reported in the synovial fluid and blood of reactive arthritis patients, which suggests shared mechanisms of disease initiation. The disease-linked clones were reported as significantly enriched in matched synovial fluid samples from ankylosing spondylitis patients.

The sample was run on an Illumina HiSeq 2500. Quantitative 5'-RACE with molecular barcodes was the method used to prepare the TCR beta libraries. Concerning the study's data processing: A new computational method based on a probabilistic model of VDJ rearrangement was used to identify disease-linked TCR variants. TCRdb reanalyzed the raw reads on its own, using fastp at Q25 for trimming and MiXCR for clone calling, and kept in-frame beta chains. One record per CDR3 amino acid sequence lists the most common genes and DNA. TCRdb assigned the V and J calls; the authors' analysis was not used. Across this sample there are about 250,000 distinct CDR3 sequences, with 32% seen only once. The top ten clonotypes cover 3.5% to 4.5% of the sample. In its sample, this clonotype was seen a few times. It has no known antigen specificity. No base quality information exists; no much larger clone differs at one position.

The CDR3 measures 17 amino acids from cysteine to phenylalanine. Solely the CDR3 DNA is kept, with 51 bases framed from the first base. V sheds 0 bases and J sheds 0 bases, leaving 13 bases between their ends. The CDR1 and CDR2 encoded by the germline V gene are SGHRS and YFSETQ. Sequenced: blood, either unsorted or a sorted T cell fraction (not recorded which). This TCR was sampled from a male donor with ankylosing spondylitis or in good health (not recorded which). The chain is encoded by TRBV5-1 joined to TRBJ1-3, with the D gene not confidently named. The CDR3 corresponds to CASSLEGSTNSGNTIYF. In nucleotide form, the sequence is TGCGCCAGCAGCTTGGAAGGTTCGACCAACTCTGGAAACACCATATATTTT.